The present entry profiles one T cell receptor beta chain with its context. Its antigen is still unknown. This could be a read error, since a much larger clone is one nucleotide away. TCR alpha and beta CDR3 regions were amplified from RNA using iRepertoire nested multiplex PCR. TCRdb recomputed calls from the multiplex PCR reads with MiXCR, one row per CDR3 protein. The table has approximately 120,000 distinct CDR3 sequences, roughly 25% seen once. These data belong to a study of glioma-infiltrating T cells. The germline CDR1 and CDR2 sequences are KGHSH and LQKENI. This CDR3 has 17 amino acids. Study-wide results and limits: Above-expected tissue-blood divergence occurred in all gliomas, most in low-grade ones.

This chain uses TRBV18 with TRBJ1-5; 11 bases are a match to TRBD1. Sequencing used glioma tissue, nonneoplastic brain tissue, or PBMCs (not recorded which). The sequence was obtained from a human donor with low-grade glioma or glioblastoma, undergoing nonglioma brain surgery, or in good health (not recorded which). The CDR3: CASSPGDRGISDQPQHF. CDR3 DNA sequence: TGTGCCAGCTCACCCGGGGACAGGGGGATTAGCGATCAGCCCCAGCATTTT.